The clone carrying this T cell receptor (beta chain) was recorded at least ten times. The CDR3 is 14 residues long. The J segment lost 0 bases and the V segment lost 5 bases, leaving 3 bases of the junction unmatched. Germline lookup yields CDR1 SGHRS and CDR2 YFSETQ. This entry is derived from a study of low-dose radiotherapy and immunotherapy resistance in tumors. Study as a whole: For Cohort 1, fractions of 0.5 Gy were given every 2 weeks, reaching 6.5 Gy overall. Each patient took aspirin at a dose of 300 mg by mouth once daily over the course of four cycles, with dosing beginning on cycle 1 day 1.

First-strand cDNA relied on TRAV- and TRBV-specific primers spanning alpha and beta chains. TCR amplification used 20 to 25 PCR cycles, a constant-region primer and a V-primer adapter. Each CDR3 protein gets one entry after TCRdb re-called the reads with MiXCR. The sample records some 57,000 distinct CDR3 sequences, 23% being singletons. As for time point: after trial treatment. Specified treatment: LDRT plus nivolumab, ipilimumab, low-dose cyclophosphamide and aspirin (RACIN trial). The chain has TRBV5-1 and TRBJ1-1, with 8 bases lining up with TRBD1. This material consisted of PBMCs, taken after low-dose radiotherapy plus immunotherapy. This TCR was sampled from a male donor with prostate cancer. The CDR3 sequence is CASRKTGVNTEAFF. In DNA form, the CDR3 reads TGCGCCAGCAGAAAGACAGGGGTGAACACTGAAGCTTTCTTT.